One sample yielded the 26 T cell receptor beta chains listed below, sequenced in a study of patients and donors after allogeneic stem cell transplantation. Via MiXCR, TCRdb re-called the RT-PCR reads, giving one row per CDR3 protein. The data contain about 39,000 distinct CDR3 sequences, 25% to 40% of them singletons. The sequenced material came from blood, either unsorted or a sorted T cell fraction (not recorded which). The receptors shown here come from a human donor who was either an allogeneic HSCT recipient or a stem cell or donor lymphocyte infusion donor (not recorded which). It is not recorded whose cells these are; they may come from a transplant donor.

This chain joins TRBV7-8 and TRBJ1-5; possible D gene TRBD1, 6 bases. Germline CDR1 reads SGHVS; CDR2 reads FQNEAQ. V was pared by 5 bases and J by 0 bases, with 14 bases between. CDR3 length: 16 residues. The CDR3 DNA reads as TGTGCCAGCAGCCGAGCGAGGGGGGTTAGCAATCAGCCCCAGCATTTT. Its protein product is CASSRARGVSNQPQHF.

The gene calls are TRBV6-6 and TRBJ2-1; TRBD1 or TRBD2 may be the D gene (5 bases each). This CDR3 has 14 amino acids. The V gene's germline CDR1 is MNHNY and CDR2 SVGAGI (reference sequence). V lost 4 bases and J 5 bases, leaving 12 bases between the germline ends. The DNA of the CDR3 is TGTGCCAGCAGTTCTCCGGGACCACACAATGAGCAGTTCTTC. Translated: CASSSPGPHNEQFF.

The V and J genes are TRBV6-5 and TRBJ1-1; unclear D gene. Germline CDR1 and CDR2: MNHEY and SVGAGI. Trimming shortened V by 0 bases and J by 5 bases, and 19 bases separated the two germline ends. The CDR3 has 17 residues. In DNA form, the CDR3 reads TGTGCCAGCAGTTACTCGAGCACGGGATGGAGGGTGACTGAAGCTTTCTTT. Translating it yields CASSYSSTGWRVTEAFF.

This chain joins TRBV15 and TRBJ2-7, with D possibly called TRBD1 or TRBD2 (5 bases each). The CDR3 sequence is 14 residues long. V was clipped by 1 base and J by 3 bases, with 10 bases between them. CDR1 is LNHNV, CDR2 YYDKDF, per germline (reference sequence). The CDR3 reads CATSRVAGSYEQYF. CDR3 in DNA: TGTGCCACCAGCAGAGTAGCAGGGAGCTACGAGCAGTACTTC.

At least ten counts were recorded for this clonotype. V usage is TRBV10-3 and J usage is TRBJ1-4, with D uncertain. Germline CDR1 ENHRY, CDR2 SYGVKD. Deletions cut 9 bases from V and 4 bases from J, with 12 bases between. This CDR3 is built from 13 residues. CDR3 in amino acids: CAITPQNNEKLFF. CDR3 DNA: TGTGCCATTACACCCCAGAATAATGAAAAACTGTTTTTT.

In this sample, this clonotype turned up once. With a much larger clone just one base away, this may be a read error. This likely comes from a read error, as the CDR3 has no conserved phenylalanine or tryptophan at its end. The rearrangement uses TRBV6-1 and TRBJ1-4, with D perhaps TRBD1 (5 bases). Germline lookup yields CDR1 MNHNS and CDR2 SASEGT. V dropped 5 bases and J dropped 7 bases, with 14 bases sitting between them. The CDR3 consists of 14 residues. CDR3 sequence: CASSTGTVSEKLFL. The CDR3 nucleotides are TGTGCCAGCAGTACCGGGACTGTGAGTGAAAAACTGTTTTTG.

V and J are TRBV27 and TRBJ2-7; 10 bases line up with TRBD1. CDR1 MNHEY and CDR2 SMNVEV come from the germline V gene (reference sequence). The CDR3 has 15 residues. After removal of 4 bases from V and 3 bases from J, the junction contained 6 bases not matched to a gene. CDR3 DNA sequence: TGTGCCAGCAGTTCCCTGGACAGGGGGTACTACGAGCAGTACTTC. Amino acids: CASSSLDRGYYEQYF.

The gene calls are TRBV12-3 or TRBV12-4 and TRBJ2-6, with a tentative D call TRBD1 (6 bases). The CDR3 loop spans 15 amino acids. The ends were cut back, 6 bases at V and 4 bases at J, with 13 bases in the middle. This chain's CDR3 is CASSLTGTGANVLTF. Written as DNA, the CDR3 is TGTGCCAGCAGCCTAACAGGGACGGGGGCCAACGTCCTGACTTTC.

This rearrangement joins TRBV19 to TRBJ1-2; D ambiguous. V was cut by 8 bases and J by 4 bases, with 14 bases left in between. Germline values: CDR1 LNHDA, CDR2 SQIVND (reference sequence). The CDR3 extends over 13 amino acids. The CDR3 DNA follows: TGTGCCAGTCTCGAGAGGCTTACCTATGGCTACACCTTC. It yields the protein CASLERLTYGYTF.

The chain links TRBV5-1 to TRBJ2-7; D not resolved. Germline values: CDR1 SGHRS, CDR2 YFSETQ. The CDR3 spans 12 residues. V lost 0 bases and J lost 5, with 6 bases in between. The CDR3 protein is CASSLDGHEQYF. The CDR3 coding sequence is TGCGCCAGCAGCTTGGACGGACACGAGCAGTACTTC.

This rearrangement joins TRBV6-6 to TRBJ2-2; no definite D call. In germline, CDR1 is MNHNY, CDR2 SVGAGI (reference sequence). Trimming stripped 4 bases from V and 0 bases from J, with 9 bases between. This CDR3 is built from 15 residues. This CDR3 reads CASSSRQPNTGELFF. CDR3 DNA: TGTGCCAGCAGTTCAAGGCAGCCGAACACCGGGGAGCTGTTTTTT.

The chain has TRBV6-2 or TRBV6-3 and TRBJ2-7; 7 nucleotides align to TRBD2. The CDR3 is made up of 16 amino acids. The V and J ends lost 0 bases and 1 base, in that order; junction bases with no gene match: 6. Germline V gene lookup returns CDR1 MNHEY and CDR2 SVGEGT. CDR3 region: CASSYSIQGGSYEQYF. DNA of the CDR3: TGTGCCAGCAGTTACTCGATCCAGGGAGGGTCCTACGAGCAGTACTTC.

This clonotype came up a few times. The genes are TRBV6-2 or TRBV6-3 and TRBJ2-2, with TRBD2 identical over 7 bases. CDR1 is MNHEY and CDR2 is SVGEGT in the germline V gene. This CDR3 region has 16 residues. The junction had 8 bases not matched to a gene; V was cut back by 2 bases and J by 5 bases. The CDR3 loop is CASSYARGRLTGELFF. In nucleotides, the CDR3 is TGTGCCAGCAGTTACGCGCGCGGGAGACTTACCGGGGAGCTGTTTTTT.

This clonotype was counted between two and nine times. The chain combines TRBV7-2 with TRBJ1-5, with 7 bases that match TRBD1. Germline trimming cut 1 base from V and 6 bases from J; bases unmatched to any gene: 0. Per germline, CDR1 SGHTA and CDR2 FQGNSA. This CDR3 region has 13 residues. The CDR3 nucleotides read TGTGCCAGCAGCTTAGAGGGGGCTCAGCCCCAGCATTTT. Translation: CASSLEGAQPQHF.

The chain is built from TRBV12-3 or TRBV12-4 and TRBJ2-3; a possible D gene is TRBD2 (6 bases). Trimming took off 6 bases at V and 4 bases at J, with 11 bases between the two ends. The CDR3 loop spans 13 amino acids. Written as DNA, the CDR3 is TGTGCCAGCAGCCGACTAGTCCCAGATACGCAGTATTTT. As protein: CASSRLVPDTQYF.

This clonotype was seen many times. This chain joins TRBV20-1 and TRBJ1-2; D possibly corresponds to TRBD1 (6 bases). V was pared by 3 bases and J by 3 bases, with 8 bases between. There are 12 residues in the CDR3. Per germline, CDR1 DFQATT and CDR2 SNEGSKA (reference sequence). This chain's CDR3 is CSASRQDYGYTF. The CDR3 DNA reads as TGCAGTGCTAGTCGACAGGACTATGGCTACACCTTC.

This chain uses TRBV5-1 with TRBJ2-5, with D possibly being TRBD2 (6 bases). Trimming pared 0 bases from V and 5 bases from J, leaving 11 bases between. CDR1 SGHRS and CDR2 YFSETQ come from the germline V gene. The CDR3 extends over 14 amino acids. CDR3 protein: CASSLGRGKETQYF. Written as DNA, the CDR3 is TGCGCCAGCAGCTTGGGGCGCGGGAAGGAGACCCAGTACTTC.

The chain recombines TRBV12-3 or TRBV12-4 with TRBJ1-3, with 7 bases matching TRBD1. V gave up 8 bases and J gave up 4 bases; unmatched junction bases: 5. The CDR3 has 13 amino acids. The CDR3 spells CASGTGEGNTIYF. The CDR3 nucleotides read TGTGCCAGCGGTACAGGGGAAGGAAACACCATATATTTT.

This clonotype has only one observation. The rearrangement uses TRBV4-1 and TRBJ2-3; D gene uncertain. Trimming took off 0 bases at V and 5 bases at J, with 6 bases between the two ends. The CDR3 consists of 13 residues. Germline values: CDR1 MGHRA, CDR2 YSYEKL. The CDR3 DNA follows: TGCGCCAGCAGCCAAGAAGGAGTAGATACGCAGTATTTT. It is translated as CASSQEGVDTQYF.

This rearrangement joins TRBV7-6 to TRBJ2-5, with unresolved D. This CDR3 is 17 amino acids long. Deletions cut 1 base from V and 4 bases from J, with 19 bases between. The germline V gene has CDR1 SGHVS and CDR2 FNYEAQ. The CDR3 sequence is CASSLGADHLITETQYF. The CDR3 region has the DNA TGTGCCAGCAGCTTAGGCGCTGACCACCTCATTACAGAGACCCAGTACTTC. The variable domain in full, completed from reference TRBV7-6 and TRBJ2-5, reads GAGVSQSPRYKVTKRGQDVALRCDPISGHVSLYWYRQALGQGPEFLTYFNYEAQQDKSGLPNDRFSAERPEGSISTLTIQRTEQRDSAMYRCASSLGADHLITETQYFGPGTRLLVL.

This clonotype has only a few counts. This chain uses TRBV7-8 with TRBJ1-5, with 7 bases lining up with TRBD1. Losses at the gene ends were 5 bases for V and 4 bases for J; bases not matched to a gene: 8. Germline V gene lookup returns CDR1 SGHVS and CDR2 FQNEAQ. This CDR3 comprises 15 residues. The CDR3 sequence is CASSRGQEGNQPQHF. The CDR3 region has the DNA TGTGCCAGCAGCCGCGGACAGGAGGGGAATCAGCCCCAGCATTTT.

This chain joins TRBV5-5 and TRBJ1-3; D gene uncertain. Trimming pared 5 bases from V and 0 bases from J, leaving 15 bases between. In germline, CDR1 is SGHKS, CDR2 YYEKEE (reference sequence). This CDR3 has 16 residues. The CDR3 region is CASRLLGPVSGNTIYF. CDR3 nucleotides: TGTGCCAGCAGGTTATTAGGACCCGTCTCTGGAAACACCATATATTTT.

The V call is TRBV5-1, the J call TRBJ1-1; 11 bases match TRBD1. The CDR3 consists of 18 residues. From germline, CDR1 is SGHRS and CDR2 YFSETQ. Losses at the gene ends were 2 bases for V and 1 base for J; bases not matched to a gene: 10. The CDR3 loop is CASSLPVDRGLSNTEAFF. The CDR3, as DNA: TGCGCCAGCAGCTTACCCGTGGACAGGGGGCTGTCGAACACTGAAGCTTTCTTT.

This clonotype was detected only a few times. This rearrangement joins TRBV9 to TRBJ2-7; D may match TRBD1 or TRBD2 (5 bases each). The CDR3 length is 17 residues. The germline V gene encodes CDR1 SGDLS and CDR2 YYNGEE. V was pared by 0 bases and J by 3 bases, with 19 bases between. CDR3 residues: CASSVATAGTGDYEQYF. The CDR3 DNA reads TGTGCCAGCAGCGTAGCTACGGCCGGGACGGGTGACTACGAGCAGTACTTC.

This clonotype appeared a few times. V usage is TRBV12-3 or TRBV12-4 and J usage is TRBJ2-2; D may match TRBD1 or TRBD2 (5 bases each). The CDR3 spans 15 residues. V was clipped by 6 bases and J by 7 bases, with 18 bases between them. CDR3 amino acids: CASRAGTWRIGELFF. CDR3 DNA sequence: TGTGCCAGCAGAGCCGGGACCTGGAGGATCGGGGAGCTGTTTTTT.

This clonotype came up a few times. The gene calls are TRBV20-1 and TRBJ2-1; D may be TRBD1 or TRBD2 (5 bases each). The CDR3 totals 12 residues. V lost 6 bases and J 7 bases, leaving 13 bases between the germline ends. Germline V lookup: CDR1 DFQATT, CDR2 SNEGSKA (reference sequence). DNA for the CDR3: TGCAGTGCGATACGGGACCCAAATGAGCAGTTCTTC. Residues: CSAIRDPNEQFF.